The 5 T cell receptor beta chains below come from one sample, sequenced in a study of graft-versus-host responses after intestinal transplantation (dated by TCRdb to the early 2020s). The time point label on this specimen signifies: cells obtained before transplantation from donor or recipient. In the mixed lymphocyte reactions, some 200,000 CFSE-labeled pre-transplant responders were plated with some 200,000 irradiated violet-dye-labeled stimulators and cultured for more than five days. The library was prepared using the immunoSEQ multiplex PCR assay. TCRdb stores this immuneACCESS table with in-frame sequences only. Part of the clones is absent; in the studies checked, under half of the shortfall reflects unresolved V genes, and no reason is known for the rest. The sample data list about 8,000 clones, and 31% of these were observed just once. 2% to 2.5% of the sample lies in the top ten. Source: alloreactive CD8+ T cells from a mixed lymphocyte reaction culture, taken before intestinal transplant. The cell subset or site tag for this specimen amounts to: CFSE-low proliferating T cells sorted from roughly 6-day pre-transplant mixed lymphocyte reaction (GvH or HvG direction). These TCRs come from a human patient who received an intestinal transplant.

This clone was detected only a few times. The V and J genes are TRBV27 and TRBJ1-4, with 9 bases identical to TRBD1. Unmatched junction bases numbered 4, after V lost 2 bases and J lost 9 bases. Germline V gives CDR1 MNHEY, CDR2 SMNVEV (reference sequence). CDR3 length: 14 residues. CDR3 in amino acids: CASSLGDRVQKLFF. CDR3 DNA sequence: TGTGCCAGCAGTTTAGGGGACAGGGTTCAAAAACTGTTTTTT.

The gene calls are TRBV7-3 and TRBJ2-3; 7 nucleotides line up with TRBD2. This CDR3 has 17 residues. Germline values: CDR1 SGHTA, CDR2 FQGTGA. With V trimmed by 5 bases and J by 1 base, 12 bases remained unmatched. The CDR3 DNA is TGTGCCAGCAGCCTCGGGTCGGCGGGGGTTCGCACAGATACGCAGTATTTT. Amino acid sequence: CASSLGSAGVRTDTQYF.

This chain links TRBV19 with TRBJ2-1; 8 positions agree with TRBD2. Germline assignment: CDR1 LNHDA and CDR2 SQIVND (reference sequence). The CDR3 sequence is 15 residues long. Trimming at V came to 5 bases and at J to 3 bases, leaving 6 bases not matched to a gene. CDR3 coding DNA: TGTGCCAGTAGTCCGGCGGGAGGATTCTACAATGAGCAGTTCTTC. Amino acid sequence: CASSPAGGFYNEQFF. The variable domain in full, completed from reference TRBV19 and TRBJ2-1, reads DGGITQSPKYLFRKEGQNVTLSCEQNLNHDAMYWYRQDPGQGLRLIYYSQIVNDFQKGDIAEGYSVSREKKESFPLTVTSAQKNPTAFYLCASSPAGGFYNEQFFGPGTRLTVL.

This clone was observed a few times. The CDR3 protein is CASSWSGTLYEQYF. The CDR3 nucleotides read TGTGCCAGCAGTTGGTCCGGGACACTGTACGAGCAGTACTTC. This rearrangement joins TRBV27 to TRBJ2-7; D might be TRBD1 (6 bases). The CDR3 is made up of 14 amino acids. V was pared by 4 bases and J by 4 bases, with 14 bases between. Germline loops: CDR1 MNHEY, CDR2 SMNVEV (reference sequence).

This rearrangement joins TRBV27 to TRBJ2-3, with TRBD1 as a possible D gene (6 bases). The germline V and J ends were trimmed by 5 bases and 2 bases, with 11 bases remaining between them. The CDR3 runs 14 residues. Germline-derived CDR1 and CDR2 are MNHEY and SMNVEV (reference sequence). For the CDR3, the DNA is TGTGCCAGCAGTCCAGGGACATTCACAGATACGCAGTATTTT. Protein sequence: CASSPGTFTDTQYF.